A selection of T cell receptor beta chains follows, all from one sample in a study of OX40 agonist ivuxolimab in advanced cancers. Profiling relied on immunoSEQ multiplex PCR, and the TCRdb table lists in-frame clones only, not all of them. The sample contains more than 35,000 clones, roughly 90% of which appear only once. The sample consisted of CD4+ or CD8+ T cells sorted from blood, taken in a trial of the OX40 agonist ivuxolimab. These receptors were taken from an adult with an advanced solid tumor such as melanoma, head and neck, liver or kidney cancer. The CDR3 runs from the conserved cysteine through the conserved F or W. A D gene is named only where the DNA matches it firmly. Expanded clones get a size class; other rows say once, few or many, or leave the size out.

V: TRBV6-6
size: NA
J: TRBJ1-3
D: NA
CDR3: CASGGSMNTIYF
DNA: TGTGCCAGTGGGGGTAGTATGAACACCATATATTTT

V: TRBV27
size: NA
J: TRBJ2-5
D: TRBD1
CDR3: CASSHRTGAQETQYF
DNA: TGTGCCAGCAGTCACCGGACAGGAGCACAAGAGACCCAGTACTTC

V: TRBV27
size: NA
J: TRBJ2-5
D: TRBD1
CDR3: CASSLRRDRVEETQYF
DNA: TGTGCCAGCAGTTTAAGGCGGGACAGGGTTGAAGAGACCCAGTACTTC

V: TRBV5-8
size: NA
J: TRBJ2-3
D: NA
CDR3: CASSHRTDTQYF
DNA: TGTGCCAGCAGCCACCGCACAGATACGCAGTATTTT

V: TRBV27
size: NA
J: TRBJ2-2
D: NA
CDR3: CASSLTGELFF
DNA: TGTGCCAGCAGTTTAACCGGGGAGCTGTTTTTT

V: TRBV6-5
size: NA
J: TRBJ2-7
D: NA
CDR3: CASSYGGEQYF
DNA: TGTGCCAGCAGCTACGGAGGAGAGCAGTACTTC

V: TRBV5-1
size: NA
J: TRBJ2-2
D: TRBD1
CDR3: CASSLPGQSNTGELFF
DNA: TGCGCCAGCAGCCTGCCGGGACAGTCGAACACCGGGGAGCTGTTTTTT

V: TRBV4-3
size: NA
J: TRBJ1-2
D: NA
CDR3: CASSQAALPANYGYTF
DNA: TGCGCCAGCAGCCAAGCGGCGTTGCCAGCTAACTATGGCTACACCTTC

V: TRBV11-3
size: once
J: TRBJ2-7
D: TRBD1
CDR3: CASSPGTGGYEQYF
DNA: TGTGCCAGCAGCCCTGGGACAGGGGGCTACGAGCAGTACTTC

V: TRBV28
size: NA
J: TRBJ1-1
D: NA
CDR3: CASSLLRVAEAFF
DNA: TGTGCCAGCAGTTTACTCAGGGTCGCTGAAGCTTTCTTT

V: TRBV28
size: NA
J: TRBJ2-1
D: NA
CDR3: CASSSLRGASYNEQFF
DNA: TGTGCCAGCAGTTCGCTTCGCGGGGCCAGTTACAATGAGCAGTTCTTC

V: TRBV7-9
size: NA
J: TRBJ2-7
D: NA
CDR3: CASSLDSLSYEQYF
DNA: TGTGCCAGCAGCTTAGACAGCCTCTCCTACGAGCAGTACTTC

V: TRBV6-1
size: medium-sized
J: TRBJ1-6
D: NA
CDR3: CATPGQGASPLHF
DNA: TGTGCCACCCCGGGGCAGGGCGCTTCACCCCTCCACTTT

V: TRBV7-9
size: NA
J: TRBJ2-7
D: TRBD1
CDR3: CASSSTGADSYEQYF
DNA: TGTGCCAGCAGCTCGACAGGGGCAGACTCCTACGAGCAGTACTTC

V: TRBV7-9
size: NA
J: TRBJ2-5
D: TRBD2
CDR3: CASSYSLAGKRGETQYF
DNA: TGTGCCAGCAGCTACTCCCTAGCGGGAAAACGGGGGGAGACCCAGTACTTC

V: TRBV30
size: NA
J: TRBJ2-3
D: TRBD1
CDR3: CAWSGTGTFHADTQYF
DNA: TGTGCCTGGAGTGGGACAGGGACTTTCCATGCAGATACGCAGTATTTT

V: TRBV29-1
size: NA
J: TRBJ2-1
D: TRBD1
CDR3: CSVDRGYEQFF
DNA: TGCAGCGTTGACAGGGGGTATGAGCAGTTCTTC

V: TRBV29-1
size: NA
J: TRBJ2-5
D: TRBD1
CDR3: CSVRGTGRETQYF
DNA: TGCAGCGTCAGAGGGACAGGAAGGGAGACCCAGTACTTC

V: TRBV29-1
size: NA
J: TRBJ2-7
D: TRBD1
CDR3: CSVERGHEQYF
DNA: TGCAGCGTTGAAAGGGGGCACGAGCAGTACTTC

V: TRBV28
size: NA
J: TRBJ2-7
D: TRBD2
CDR3: CASRDLSGSSYEQYF
DNA: TGTGCCAGCAGAGACCTGAGCGGGAGTTCCTACGAGCAGTACTTC

V: TRBV10-2
size: NA
J: TRBJ1-2
D: NA
CDR3: CASRPENYGYTF
DNA: TGCGCCAGCCGACCGGAAAACTATGGCTACACCTTC

V: TRBV5-8
size: once
J: TRBJ2-1
D: TRBD2
CDR3: CASSSGTSPFNEQFF
DNA: TGTGCCAGCAGCTCCGGGACTAGCCCTTTCAATGAGCAGTTCTTC

V: TRBV7-9
size: NA
J: TRBJ2-7
D: NA
CDR3: CASSPSWGGTYEQYF
DNA: TGTGCCAGCAGCCCCTCTTGGGGGGGCACCTACGAGCAGTACTTC

V: TRBV11-2
size: NA
J: TRBJ2-1
D: NA
CDR3: CASSLEITNYNEQFF
DNA: TGTGCCAGCAGCTTAGAAATTACAAACTACAATGAGCAGTTCTTC

V: TRBV15
size: few
J: TRBJ2-3
D: TRBD2
CDR3: CATSRAGGADTQYF
DNA: TGTGCCACCAGCAGAGCGGGAGGCGCAGATACGCAGTATTTT

V: TRBV9
size: once
J: TRBJ1-1
D: TRBD1
CDR3: CASSAVGQGKPSEAFF
DNA: TGTGCCAGCAGCGCCGTGGGACAGGGTAAACCATCTGAAGCTTTCTTT

V: TRBV19
size: few
J: TRBJ1-1
D: NA
CDR3: CASSWDVRTEAFF
DNA: TGTGCCAGTAGTTGGGATGTAAGGACTGAAGCTTTCTTT

V: TRBV7-6
size: NA
J: TRBJ2-5
D: NA
CDR3: CASSLSAMKYF
DNA: TGTGCCAGCAGCTTAAGCGCGATGAAGTACTTC

V: TRBV19
size: NA
J: TRBJ2-3
D: NA
CDR3: CASSISRQRTDTQYF
DNA: TGTGCCAGTAGTATAAGCAGGCAGCGCACAGATACGCAGTATTTT

V: TRBV19
size: NA
J: TRBJ1-5
D: NA
CDR3: CASTHYSNQPQHF
DNA: TGTGCCAGTACCCATTATAGCAATCAGCCCCAGCATTTT